The T cell receptor beta chain under discussion was sequenced for a study of shared clonotypes between healthy human individuals. General observations from the study: With a few donors compared, about 5.2% of naive CD4 clonotypes were shared.

Germline V lookup: CDR1 SGHAT, CDR2 FQNNGV. V lost 1 base to trimming and J lost 5 bases; unmatched junction nucleotides: 7. This CDR3 comprises 16 residues. Libraries were prepared by immunoSEQ multiplex PCR; TCRdb keeps only in-frame clonotypes and omits some of them. Found here are about 1 million clones, approximately 78% of them singletons; the top ten hold under 0.65%. This clone was found once. The antigen remains undetermined. The material sequenced was memory CD4+ T cells from PBMCs. Subset specified: CD45RA-negative fraction. This rearrangement joins TRBV11-2 to TRBJ2-3; 9 bases match TRBD2. The source is a man aged 18 to 29 in good health. Some clones in this sample may be carry-over from other donors' samples. CDR3 nucleotides: TGTGCCAGCAGCTTAGGCGTGCGGGAGGGGGGAGATACGCAGTATTTT. As protein: CASSLGVREGGDTQYF.